This T cell receptor (beta chain) was sequenced in a study of blood T cells in healthy people across ages. The sample providers were healthy Caucasian people from Russia, aged roughly 6 to 95. Peripheral blood, about 10 milliliters per donor, was collected. Sample-barcoded 5' priming and a J-beta primer mix drove a second PCR of roughly 7 to 11 cycles. TCRdb recomputed calls from the 5' RACE reads with MiXCR, one row per CDR3 protein. The table includes 1.5 million to 2 million distinct CDR3 sequences, roughly 27% detected once. Points on this clonotype: Antigen specificity is unknown.

General study findings and limits: Compared with aged donors, long-lived donors showed fewer expanded clones, suggesting selection.

The germline V gene has CDR1 KGHSH and CDR2 LQKENI. This CDR3 is 16 amino acids long. V gave up 2 bases and J gave up 5 bases, with 15 bases separating them. Material: blood. The J gene is TRBJ1-4, the V gene TRBV18; D is undetermined. This TCR derives from a woman aged 25-40 years in good health. The CDR3: CASSPTYGIYNEKLFF. The DNA of the CDR3 is TGTGCCAGCTCACCAACTTACGGGATTTACAATGAAAAACTGTTTTTT.